A selection of T cell receptor beta chains follows, all from one sample in a study of cytomegalovirus exposure and HLA in healthy donors. The table came from immunoSEQ multiplex PCR; TCRdb's copy has only in-frame clones and leaves some out. The data contain more than 140,000 clones, approximately 71% of them singletons. Input material: PBMCs. The receptors were sampled from a middle-aged man in good health and CMV-seronegative. The CDR3 runs from the conserved cysteine through the conserved F or W. The listing skips clone size in some rows; elsewhere it reads once, few, many or a size class.

j_call cdr3_length clone_size v_call cdr3_aa
TRBJ1-6 11 - TRBV29-1 CSGGGDSPLHF
TRBJ2-1 15 - TRBV7-8 CASSLAGSSYNEQFF
TRBJ1-4 14 few TRBV5-1 CASSRTGSGEKLFF
TRBJ1-3 16 - TRBV28 CASRLTGPYPGNTIYF
TRBJ2-5 15 - TRBV4-1 CASSQDWAGMETQYF
TRBJ2-5 16 - TRBV28 CASSQGGASGQETQYF
TRBJ1-5 14 - TRBV5-5 CASSSEFPGRAQHF
TRBJ2-7 15 - TRBV7-6 CASTPSGQWVDEQYF
- 13 - TRBV2 CASTTGLEETQYF
TRBJ2-7 17 - TRBV7-9 CASSSWGGLARDYEQYF
TRBJ1-2 13 few TRBV7-9 CASSQQGTYGYTF
TRBJ1-2 14 many TRBV5-1 CASSSGTGGGGYTF
TRBJ1-1 16 few TRBV11-2 CASSLLTGGTDTEAFF
TRBJ1-6 15 once TRBV2 CASSEEGSYNSPLHF
TRBJ2-7 15 - TRBV5-4 CASSPIRGRSCEQYF
TRBJ2-7 15 - TRBV9 CASSVTTGGPYEQYF
TRBJ2-1 16 - TRBV6-1 CASSDTAGGNYNEQFF
TRBJ2-3 16 - TRBV4-3 CASSQALAGNADTQYF
TRBJ2-3 15 - TRBV19 CASSMRGQLTDTQYF
TRBJ2-6 16 - TRBV28 CASSSQGLSGANVLTF
TRBJ1-2 14 - TRBV9 CASSVGGGDYGYTF
TRBJ2-1 15 - TRBV19 CASTPSGSSYNEQFF
- 14 - TRBV13 CASSLELHPYEQYF
TRBJ2-7 15 - TRBV5-1 CASSLAQGMLYEQYF
TRBJ1-1 13 - TRBV7-9 CASSPAGETEAFF
TRBJ1-4 18 few TRBV11-1 CASSFRTTQPATNEKLFF
TRBJ1-1 13 - TRBV11-2 CASSSAQGTEAFF
TRBJ1-5 15 - TRBV9 CASSGGQGSNQPQHF
TRBJ1-5 16 - TRBV29-1 CSVLSGDRGSNQPQHF
TRBJ2-2 17 once TRBV6-1 CASSDLYRGARPGELFF
TRBJ1-1 12 - TRBV7-2 CASSTGGWSAFF
TRBJ2-6 16 - TRBV11-2 CASSLVRVTGANVLTF
TRBJ1-2 15 - TRBV29-1 CSVEVFGGGEYGYTF
TRBJ2-5 14 - TRBV5-1 CASSHGQGTETQYF
TRBJ2-3 14 once TRBV9 CASSVLEFTDTQYF
TRBJ2-1 18 - TRBV28 CASSFVGEAGGSVFEQFF
TRBJ1-5 16 - TRBV7-8 CASSLAWTGGYQPQHF
TRBJ2-1 13 - TRBV29-1 CSVVASGYNEQFF
TRBJ1-1 15 - TRBV19 CASSPGTGWPTEAFF
TRBJ1-2 15 - TRBV28 CASSKLTGGGYGYTF
TRBJ2-7 11 few TRBV28 CASSTPSGLNF
TRBJ1-6 15 - TRBV2 CASSEPRGYGSPLHF
TRBJ1-1 15 - TRBV12-2 CASRCSRSPGLEAFF
TRBJ1-6 16 - TRBV4-1 CASSQENRPEYSPLHF
TRBJ1-2 15 few TRBV6-5 CASSYLGTGRQGYTF
TRBJ2-5 15 - TRBV28 CASSRDRGSQETQYF
TRBJ2-3 13 - TRBV19 CASQEGGADTQYF
TRBJ2-7 14 - TRBV5-4 CASSFQGGSYEQYF
TRBJ2-7 16 - TRBV4-3 CASSQKDRTGAYEQYF
TRBJ2-7 13 - TRBV7-2 CASSLEYRAEQYF
TRBJ2-5 16 - TRBV28 CASTPLGGALQETQYF
TRBJ1-5 15 few TRBV2 CASSESGGLGQPQHF
TRBJ2-7 16 - TRBV27 CASSLSSGVERREQYF
TRBJ2-4 16 once TRBV7-9 CSSSLSGIRAKNIQYF
TRBJ2-3 17 - TRBV4-1 CASSLGYRQGSTDTQYF
TRBJ1-1 16 few TRBV6-5 CASRYRPGGGATEAFF
TRBJ1-4 16 few TRBV27 CASSLSGRGTNEKLFF
TRBJ2-5 19 - TRBV28 CASEGQGQKENRYQETQYF
TRBJ1-1 13 - TRBV11-2 CASSLGPTAEAFF